Below, one TCR beta chain is given with its context. Its antigen target is currently unknown. Base-call qualities are not available, and no considerably larger clone is one nucleotide away. This record comes from a study of T cell responses to AZD1222 COVID-19 vaccine (dated by TCRdb to about 2021). A note on the overall study: AZD1222 recipients with second doses at about 4 weeks or about 12 weeks were pooled, because spike-specific TCR depth and breadth did not differ between schedules. TCR sequencing was performed for roughly 240 trial participants, of whom some 200 were given two doses of AZD1222 and approximately 26 were given two doses of MenACWY control vaccine. Trial participants were enrolled by age into subgroups of 18-55, 56-69 and 70-plus years, and about 150, 27 and 61 TCR-sequenced participants, respectively, were included in these subgroups. Summary of the overall study and its limitations: After two AZD1222 doses, both the breadth and the depth of spike-specific TCRs were significantly higher than at day 0 and than in MenACWY recipients. The vaccine-associated CD4 TCRs covered the entire spike protein, and the dominant responses fell in regions 160-218 and 743-854. The 56-69-year group was small, and its depth increase did not reach significance, likely because of low power. Reportedly, close to half of the unique spike-specific TCRs recognized epitopes lying outside the regions that are mutated in the B.1.351 and B.1.1.7 variants. Only a handful of AZD1222 recipients were SARS-CoV-2 seropositive at baseline, limiting conclusions about previously exposed vaccinees. Participants were mostly white British, with more females than males. The authors suggested clonal diversity may have been underestimated. No day 14 peak-response samples were available, so repertoires were characterized only after the peak T cell response.

From the cysteine up to the phenylalanine, the CDR3 has a length of 13 residues. Left in the record is the CDR3 DNA by itself, 39 bases read in frame from the first base. The germline V gene (reference sequence) sets CDR1 to SGHNT and CDR2 to YYREEE. V and J are truncated by 0 bases and 7 bases respectively, leaving an intervening sequence of 10 bases. The CDR3 regions of human TCRbeta chains were subjected to immunosequencing. In the source study's methods: Repertoire TCRs were checked for matches against a reference library of SARS-CoV-2-specific TCRs that had been generated using the MIRA antigen-specificity platform. Breadth meant the fraction of unique TCRs that were SARS-CoV-2-associated, whereas depth meant the fraction of total T cells that were SARS-CoV-2-associated. Using the MIRA data, each spike-specific TCR was mapped to the spike region that the TCR reacts to and placed in a CD4 or CD8 class. Log10-transformed breadth and depth values were compared by one-way ANOVA with Sidak's multiple comparisons tests. Held by TCRdb, this immuneACCESS table contains in-frame sequences only and omits some clones. Under half of the omission traces to an unresolved V gene where checked; the cause of the rest is unknown. V and J calls and clone size are given by that table; D and trimming were obtained from the DNA. This sample gives about 120,000 clones in total; 88% of them show up just once. The ten largest make up about 1.6% of the sample.

The time point label corresponds to: baseline before first vaccination. Vaccinee samples came from UK trials COV001 and COV002, including a single-blind randomized controlled phase 2/3 trial of AZD1222 (ChAdOx1 nCoV-19) in healthy adults. For TCRbeta chain sequencing, PBMC samples were collected from trial participants at day 0 and at day 28 after the second dose. The chain employs TRBV5-4 and TRBJ1-1, with the D gene call left open. This TCR derives from an adult in good health. The source material was peripheral blood, sampled on day 0 of AZD1222 vaccination. The CDR3 region has the sequence CASSLDGWGEAFF. The nucleotide sequence is given as TGTGCCAGCAGCTTGGACGGGTGGGGTGAAGCTTTCTTT.